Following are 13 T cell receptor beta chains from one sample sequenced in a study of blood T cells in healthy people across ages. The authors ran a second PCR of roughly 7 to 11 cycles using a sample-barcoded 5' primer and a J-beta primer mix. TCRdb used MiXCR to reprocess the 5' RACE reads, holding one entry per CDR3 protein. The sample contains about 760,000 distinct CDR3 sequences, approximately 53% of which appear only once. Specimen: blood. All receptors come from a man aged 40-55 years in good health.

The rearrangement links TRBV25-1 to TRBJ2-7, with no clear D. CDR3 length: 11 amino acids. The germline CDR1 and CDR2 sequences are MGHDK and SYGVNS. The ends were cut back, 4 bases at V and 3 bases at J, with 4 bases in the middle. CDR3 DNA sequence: TGTGCCAGCAGTGGCCACTACGAGCAGTACTTC. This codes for CASSGHYEQYF.

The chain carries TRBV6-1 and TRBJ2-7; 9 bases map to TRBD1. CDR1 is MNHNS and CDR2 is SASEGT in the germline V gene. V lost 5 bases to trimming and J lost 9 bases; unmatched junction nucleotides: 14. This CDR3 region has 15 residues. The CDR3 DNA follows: TGTGCCAGCAGTCCCATCAAACCGGACAGGGGTGCGCAGTACTTC. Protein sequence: CASSPIKPDRGAQYF.

In DNA form, the CDR3 reads TGTGCCAGCTCCGAGATGGCGGGGCTACAGCTCGCTTTCTTT. It is translated as CASSEMAGLQLAFF. The J gene is TRBJ1-1, the V gene TRBV2; tentatively, D is TRBD1 (5 bases). Germline CDR1 is SNHLY and CDR2 is FYNNEI. The CDR3 totals 14 residues. The V end lost 8 bases, the J end lost 11 bases, and 24 bases lay between the germline ends.

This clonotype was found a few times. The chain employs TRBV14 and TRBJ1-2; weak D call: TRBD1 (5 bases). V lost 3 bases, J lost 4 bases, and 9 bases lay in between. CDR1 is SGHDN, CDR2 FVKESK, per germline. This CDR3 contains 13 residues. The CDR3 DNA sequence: TGTGCCAGCAGCCAGGGGCGAGGCTATGGCTACACCTTC. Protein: CASSQGRGYGYTF.

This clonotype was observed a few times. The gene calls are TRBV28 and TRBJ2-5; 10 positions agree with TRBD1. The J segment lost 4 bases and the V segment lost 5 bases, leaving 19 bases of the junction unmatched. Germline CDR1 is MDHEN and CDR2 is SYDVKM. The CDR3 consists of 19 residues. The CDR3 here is CASSPLTGGLHVRRETQYF. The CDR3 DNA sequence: TGTGCCAGCAGTCCCCTGACAGGGGGCTTGCACGTCAGGCGAGAGACCCAGTACTTC.

The CDR3 protein is CASSSPGTSDHEQFF. Here the CDR3 DNA reads TGTGCCAGCAGTTCCCCCGGGACTAGCGATCATGAGCAGTTCTTC. This chain uses TRBV12-3 or TRBV12-4 with TRBJ2-1, with 10 bases lining up with TRBD2. The CDR3 is 15 residues long. V lost 4 bases to trimming and J lost 8 bases; unmatched junction nucleotides: 8.

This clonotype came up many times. CDR3 amino acids: CASSLSRGTDGYTF. CDR3 DNA: TGCGCCAGCAGCTTGTCTCGGGGGACGGATGGCTACACCTTC. This chain joins TRBV5-1 and TRBJ1-2; a possible D gene is TRBD1 (5 bases). The CDR3 runs 14 residues. V was pared by 1 base and J by 6 bases, with 13 bases between. CDR1 and CDR2 (germline): SGHRS, YFSETQ.

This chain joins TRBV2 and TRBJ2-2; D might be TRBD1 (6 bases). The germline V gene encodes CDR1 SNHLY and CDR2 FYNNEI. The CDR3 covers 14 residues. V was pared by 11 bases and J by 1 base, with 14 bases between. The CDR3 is CAGNRDKNTGELFF. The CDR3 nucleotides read TGTGCCGGGAACAGGGACAAGAACACCGGGGAGCTGTTTTTT.

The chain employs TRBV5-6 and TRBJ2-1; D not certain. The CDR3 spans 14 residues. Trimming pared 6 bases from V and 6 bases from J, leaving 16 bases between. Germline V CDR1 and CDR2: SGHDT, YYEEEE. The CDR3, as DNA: TGTGCCAGCACCGCGGACCAGAGAGTCAATGAGCAGTTCTTC. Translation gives CASTADQRVNEQFF.

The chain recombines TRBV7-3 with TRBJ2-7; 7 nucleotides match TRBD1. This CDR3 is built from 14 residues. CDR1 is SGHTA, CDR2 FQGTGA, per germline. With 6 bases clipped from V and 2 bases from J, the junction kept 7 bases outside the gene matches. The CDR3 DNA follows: TGTGCCAGCAGTCCGACAGGGTTCACCTACGAGCAGTACTTC. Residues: CASSPTGFTYEQYF.

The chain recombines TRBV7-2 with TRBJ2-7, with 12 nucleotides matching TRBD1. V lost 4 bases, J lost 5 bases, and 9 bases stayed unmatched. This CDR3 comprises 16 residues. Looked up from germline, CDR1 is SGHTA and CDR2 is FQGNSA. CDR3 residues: CASSSRLGQGANEQYF. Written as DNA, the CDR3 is TGTGCCAGCAGCTCTAGATTGGGACAGGGGGCTAACGAGCAGTACTTC.

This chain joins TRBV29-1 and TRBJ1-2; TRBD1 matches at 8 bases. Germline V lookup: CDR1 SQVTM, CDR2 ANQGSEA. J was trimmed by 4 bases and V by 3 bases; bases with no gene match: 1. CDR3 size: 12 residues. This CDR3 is CSVEGQVYGYTF. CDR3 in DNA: TGCAGCGTTGAGGGACAGGTCTATGGCTACACCTTC.

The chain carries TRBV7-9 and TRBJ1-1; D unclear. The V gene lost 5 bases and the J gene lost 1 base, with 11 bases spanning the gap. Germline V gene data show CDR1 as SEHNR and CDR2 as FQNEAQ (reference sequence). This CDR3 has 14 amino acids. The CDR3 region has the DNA TGTGCCAGCAGCCACCCCAGGAAGAACACTGAAGCTTTCTTT. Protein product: CASSHPRKNTEAFF.